Listed below are T cell receptor beta chains from one sample, sequenced in a study of cytomegalovirus exposure and HLA in healthy donors. Here immunoSEQ multiplex PCR was the method, and the copy in TCRdb shows in-frame clones only, minus some. The sample holds a few hundred thousand clones, more than 80% seen once. Source material: PBMCs. These receptors were collected from a man aged 25 to 45 in good health and CMV-seronegative. CDR3s include the opening cysteine and the closing phenylalanine or tryptophan. D genes are given only for firm matches. Some rows mark clone size as missing; the rest say once, few, many or name a class of expanded clone.

TRBV5-1	TRBJ1-1	TRBD1	.	CASSIGTGDAEAFF	TGCGCCAGCAGCATAGGGACAGGGGATGCTGAAGCTTTCTTT
TRBV5-6	TRBJ2-3	.	.	CASSFATNGARGDTQYF	TGTGCCAGCAGCTTTGCCACGAACGGGGCCAGGGGAGATACGCAGTATTTT
TRBV28	TRBJ1-6	TRBD1	.	CASSFQGQGASPLHF	TGTGCCAGCAGTTTTCAGGGACAGGGGGCGTCACCCCTCCACTTT
TRBV2	TRBJ2-7	TRBD1	.	CASNPGGTIYEQYF	TGTGCCAGCAACCCAGGGGGCACCATCTACGAGCAGTACTTC
TRBV4-1	TRBJ2-1	TRBD2	.	CASSNGLAVNSYNEQFF	TGCGCCAGCAGTAACGGACTAGCGGTGAACTCCTACAATGAGCAGTTCTTC
TRBV18	TRBJ2-5	.	few	CASSVQLQETQYF	TGTGCCAGCTCAGTACAGTTACAGGAGACCCAGTACTTC
TRBV29-1	TRBJ1-2	.	.	CSVVRGNYGYTF	TGCAGCGTTGTAAGGGGTAACTATGGCTACACCTTC
TRBV2	TRBJ2-1	TRBD2	.	CASRVAGGYEQFF	TGTGCCAGCAGGGTAGCGGGGGGCTATGAGCAGTTCTTC
TRBV28	TRBJ2-3	TRBD2	.	CASSPWRGETDTQYF	TGTGCCAGCAGCCCCTGGCGGGGGGAAACAGATACGCAGTATTTT
TRBV28	TRBJ1-5	.	.	CASSLPRQQGNQPQHF	TGTGCCAGCAGTTTGCCTCGACAGCAGGGAAATCAGCCCCAGCATTTT
TRBV5-1	TRBJ2-1	.	.	CASSSGDYNEQFF	TGCGCCAGCAGCTCCGGGGACTACAATGAGCAGTTCTTC
TRBV7-2	TRBJ1-3	TRBD1	once	CASSPFGTGTGNTIYF	TGTGCCAGCAGCCCGTTCGGGACAGGGACTGGAAACACCATATATTTT
TRBV28	TRBJ1-2	.	.	CASSETDGYTF	TGTGCCAGCAGCGAGACAGATGGCTACACCTTC
TRBV13	TRBJ2-7	TRBD1	.	CASSRQGASTYYEQYF	TGTGCCAGCAGCCGACAGGGGGCTAGCACTTACTACGAGCAGTACTTC
TRBV29-1	TRBJ1-1	TRBD1	.	CSVRTGSSTEAFF	TGCAGCGTCCGGACAGGCTCGTCCACTGAAGCTTTCTTT
TRBV11-2	TRBJ2-7	TRBD1	.	CASSLVLGQGSEQYF	TGTGCCAGCAGCTTAGTACTGGGACAGGGCTCCGAGCAGTACTTC
TRBV6-5	TRBJ2-5	.	.	CASSYTGGLRETQYF	TGTGCCAGCAGTTACACGGGGGGCCTGAGGGAGACCCAGTACTTC
TRBV5-1	TRBJ2-2	.	.	CASRKQTEHTGELFF	TGCGCCAGCAGGAAACAAACAGAACACACCGGGGAGCTGTTTTTT
TRBV5-1	TRBJ2-1	.	.	CASSLTGYEQFF	TGCGCCAGCAGCTTAACAGGGTATGAGCAGTTCTTC
TRBV5-4	TRBJ1-2	TRBD1	.	CASSSDRVDNYGYTF	TGTGCCAGCAGCTCTGACAGGGTGGATAACTATGGCTACACCTTC
TRBV28	TRBJ2-7	.	.	CASSLGGMSYEQYF	TGTGCCAGCAGTTTAGGGGGGATGTCCTACGAGCAGTACTTC
TRBV9	TRBJ1-2	TRBD1	.	CASSARQGGPGDTF	TGTGCCAGCAGCGCCCGACAGGGAGGCCCCGGGGACACCTTC
TRBV7-2	TRBJ2-7	.	.	CASSLSGSFAYEQYF	TGTGCCAGCAGCTTAAGTGGCAGTTTTGCCTACGAGCAGTACTTC
TRBV9	TRBJ2-5	.	.	CASSLMLGGTQYF	TGTGCCAGCAGCCTAATGTTAGGGGGGACCCAGTACTTC
TRBV2	TRBJ1-3	.	.	CASSEIFGNTIYF	TGTGCCAGCAGTGAAATCTTTGGAAACACCATATATTTT
TRBV7-7	TRBJ2-2	TRBD2	.	CASSLGRAGTGELFF	TGTGCTAGCAGCTTAGGGAGGGCTGGCACCGGGGAGCTGTTTTTT
TRBV19	TRBJ2-1	TRBD1	.	CASSMDRVNEQFF	TGTGCCAGTAGTATGGACAGGGTGAATGAGCAGTTCTTC
TRBV7-3	TRBJ2-7	TRBD2	.	CASSSGGGPAYEQYF	TGTGCCAGCAGCTCCGGGGGGGGGCCGGCCTACGAGCAGTACTTC
TRBV7-9	TRBJ2-1	TRBD2	.	CSSSLAGTWQFF	TGTTCCAGCAGCTTAGCGGGGACTTGGCAGTTCTTC
TRBV5-1	TRBJ2-3	TRBD1	few	CASSTGQSTDTQYF	TGCGCCAGCAGCACGGGACAGTCCACAGATACGCAGTATTTT
TRBV7-9	TRBJ2-1	.	.	CASSLAIEQFF	TGTGCCAGCAGCTTAGCCATTGAGCAGTTCTTC
TRBV28	TRBJ1-4	.	.	CASSLSTGNEKLFF	TGTGCCAGCAGTTTATCCACCGGGAATGAAAAACTGTTTTTT
TRBV7-6	TRBJ1-6	.	.	CASSLLNGRGNSPLHF	TGTGCCAGCAGCCTGCTAAACGGCAGGGGAAATTCACCCCTCCACTTT
TRBV28	TRBJ2-5	TRBD2	once	CASSLSLTSGGVRETQYF	TGTGCCAGCAGTTTATCATTGACTAGCGGGGGGGTTCGAGAGACCCAGTACTTC
TRBV5-1	TRBJ2-5	TRBD1	.	CASSLRGRDRGLQETQYF	TGCGCCAGCAGCTTGCGAGGCCGGGACAGGGGCCTCCAAGAGACCCAGTACTTC
TRBV28	TRBJ2-5	TRBD1	.	CASSSGQGETQYF	TGTGCCAGCAGTTCGGGACAGGGAGAGACCCAGTACTTC
TRBV27	TRBJ1-1	.	.	CASSRGPGDTEAFF	TGTGCCAGCAGTAGGGGCCCTGGGGACACTGAAGCTTTCTTT
TRBV10-1	TRBJ2-6	TRBD1	.	CASRRTVVPGQGAGANVLTF	TGCGCCAGCAGAAGAACAGTAGTGCCGGGACAGGGGGCTGGGGCCAACGTCCTGACTTTC
TRBV7-2	TRBJ2-7	.	.	CASSLGTGPLLEQYF	TGTGCCAGCAGCTTAGGAACAGGGCCCCTCTTGGAGCAGTACTTC
TRBV7-9	TRBJ2-7	TRBD1	.	CSSSPRDRGSYEQYF	TGTTCCAGCAGCCCTAGGGACAGGGGAAGCTACGAGCAGTACTTC
TRBV9	TRBJ1-1	TRBD1	.	CASSATGVSTEAFF	TGTGCCAGCAGCGCGACAGGGGTATCCACTGAAGCTTTCTTT
TRBV7-2	TRBJ1-1	.	.	CASSLKGGPINTEAFF	TGTGCCAGCAGCTTAAAGGGCGGGCCGATAAACACTGAAGCTTTCTTT
TRBV5-6	TRBJ1-5	TRBD1	.	CASSFRDRDNQPQHF	TGTGCCAGCAGCTTCAGGGACAGGGATAATCAGCCCCAGCATTTT
TRBV7-9	TRBJ2-6	.	.	CASSFNTDSGANVLTF	TGTGCCAGCAGCTTTAACACAGACTCTGGGGCCAACGTCCTGACTTTC
TRBV7-2	TRBJ2-7	TRBD1	.	CASSDDRGRFEQYF	TGTGCCAGCAGCGACGACAGGGGTAGGTTCGAGCAGTACTTC
TRBV6-5	TRBJ2-7	.	.	CASSERLLGGQYF	TGTGCCAGCAGCGAAAGACTACTTGGAGGGCAGTACTTC
TRBV2	TRBJ2-7	TRBD1	.	CASRRDRLYEQYF	TGTGCCAGCAGGAGGGACAGGCTATACGAGCAGTACTTC
TRBV5-1	TRBJ2-1	TRBD2	.	CASRSTSGADEQFF	TGCGCCAGCAGATCTACAAGCGGGGCCGATGAGCAGTTCTTC
TRBV18	TRBJ1-4	.	.	CASSPGQWEKLFF	TGTGCCAGCTCACCGGGACAATGGGAAAAACTGTTTTTT
TRBV13	TRBJ2-5	.	.	CASNSGGYQETQYF	TGTGCCAGCAACTCTGGGGGGTACCAAGAGACCCAGTACTTC
TRBV2	TRBJ1-4	.	few	CASKGGSNEKLFF	TGTGCCAGCAAGGGGGGGTCTAATGAAAAACTGTTTTTT